This is a list of T cell receptor beta chains from one sample in a study of cytomegalovirus exposure and HLA in healthy donors. Profiling relied on immunoSEQ multiplex PCR, and the TCRdb table lists in-frame clones only, not all of them. Here the sample spans about 160,000 clones, 80% being singletons. Sequences were obtained from PBMCs. These receptors were taken from a man aged 18 to 30 in good health and CMV-seropositive. Each CDR3 is given with its conserved first and last residue. Each record gives: CDR3 protein, CDR3 DNA, V gene, clone size, D gene, CDR3 length, J gene. D genes are given only for firm matches. Size values are once, few and many counts, or a class for expanded clones, and some rows have none.

cdr3_aa: CASRAGTALTEAFF
cdr3_nt: TGTGCCAGCAGGGCCGGGACAGCTCTTACTGAAGCTTTCTTT
v_call: TRBV14
clone_size: -
d_call: TRBD1
cdr3_length: 14
j_call: TRBJ1-1

cdr3_aa: CASSIQGARNEQFF
cdr3_nt: TGTGCCAGCAGCATACAGGGGGCGCGCAATGAGCAGTTCTTC
v_call: TRBV5-4
clone_size: once
d_call: TRBD1
cdr3_length: 14
j_call: TRBJ2-1

cdr3_aa: CASSRGLYYEQYF
cdr3_nt: TGCGCCAGCAGCCGGGGACTTTACTACGAGCAGTACTTC
v_call: TRBV5-1
clone_size: once
d_call: -
cdr3_length: 13
j_call: TRBJ2-7

cdr3_aa: CASSPQSLAGPYEQYF
cdr3_nt: TGTGCCAGCTCACCACAATCTCTAGCGGGTCCCTACGAGCAGTACTTC
v_call: TRBV18
clone_size: -
d_call: TRBD2
cdr3_length: 16
j_call: TRBJ2-7

cdr3_aa: CASSQPGGVAEQYF
cdr3_nt: TGTGCCAGCAGCCAACCGGGCGGGGTGGCCGAGCAGTACTTC
v_call: TRBV6-5
clone_size: -
d_call: -
cdr3_length: 14
j_call: TRBJ2-7

cdr3_aa: CASSQSQAGGGADTQYF
cdr3_nt: TGCGCCAGCAGCCAATCCCAAGCGGGGGGTGGTGCAGATACGCAGTATTTT
v_call: TRBV4-3
clone_size: -
d_call: TRBD2
cdr3_length: 17
j_call: TRBJ2-3

cdr3_aa: CAWSVRGRDYQPQHF
cdr3_nt: TGTGCCTGGAGTGTACGGGGCAGGGACTATCAGCCCCAGCATTTT
v_call: TRBV30
clone_size: -
d_call: -
cdr3_length: 15
j_call: TRBJ1-5

cdr3_aa: CASSPEGLAGRVTDTQYF
cdr3_nt: TGTGCCAGCAGCCCGGAGGGACTAGCGGGACGCGTTACAGATACGCAGTATTTT
v_call: TRBV7-6
clone_size: -
d_call: TRBD2
cdr3_length: 18
j_call: TRBJ2-3

cdr3_aa: CASSSTGVNSPLHF
cdr3_nt: TGTGCCAGCAGCTCGACAGGAGTTAATTCACCCCTCCACTTT
v_call: TRBV9
clone_size: -
d_call: -
cdr3_length: 14
j_call: TRBJ1-6

cdr3_aa: CASSVTGRVYNEQFF
cdr3_nt: TGTGCCAGTAGTGTGACAGGGCGGGTTTACAATGAGCAGTTCTTC
v_call: TRBV19
clone_size: -
d_call: TRBD1
cdr3_length: 15
j_call: TRBJ2-1

cdr3_aa: CASSAAALNSPLHF
cdr3_nt: TGTGCCAGCAGCGCGGCGGCCTTGAATTCACCCCTCCACTTT
v_call: TRBV5-6
clone_size: once
d_call: -
cdr3_length: 14
j_call: TRBJ1-6

cdr3_aa: CASSWTGEGEKLFF
cdr3_nt: TGTGCCAGCAGCTGGACAGGGGAGGGAGAAAAACTGTTTTTT
v_call: TRBV5-6
clone_size: few
d_call: TRBD1
cdr3_length: 14
j_call: TRBJ1-4

cdr3_aa: CASSSDRPGAFF
cdr3_nt: TGTGCCAGCAGCTCCGACAGGCCCGGAGCTTTCTTT
v_call: TRBV21-1
clone_size: -
d_call: -
cdr3_length: 12
j_call: TRBJ1-1

cdr3_aa: CASRAGGTAFF
cdr3_nt: TGTGCCAGCAGGGCAGGGGGAACGGCTTTCTTT
v_call: TRBV2
clone_size: -
d_call: TRBD1
cdr3_length: 11
j_call: TRBJ1-1

cdr3_aa: CASSQDGAPNQPQHF
cdr3_nt: TGTGCCAGCAGCCAAGATGGGGCTCCAAATCAGCCCCAGCATTTT
v_call: TRBV4-2
clone_size: few
d_call: -
cdr3_length: 15
j_call: TRBJ1-5